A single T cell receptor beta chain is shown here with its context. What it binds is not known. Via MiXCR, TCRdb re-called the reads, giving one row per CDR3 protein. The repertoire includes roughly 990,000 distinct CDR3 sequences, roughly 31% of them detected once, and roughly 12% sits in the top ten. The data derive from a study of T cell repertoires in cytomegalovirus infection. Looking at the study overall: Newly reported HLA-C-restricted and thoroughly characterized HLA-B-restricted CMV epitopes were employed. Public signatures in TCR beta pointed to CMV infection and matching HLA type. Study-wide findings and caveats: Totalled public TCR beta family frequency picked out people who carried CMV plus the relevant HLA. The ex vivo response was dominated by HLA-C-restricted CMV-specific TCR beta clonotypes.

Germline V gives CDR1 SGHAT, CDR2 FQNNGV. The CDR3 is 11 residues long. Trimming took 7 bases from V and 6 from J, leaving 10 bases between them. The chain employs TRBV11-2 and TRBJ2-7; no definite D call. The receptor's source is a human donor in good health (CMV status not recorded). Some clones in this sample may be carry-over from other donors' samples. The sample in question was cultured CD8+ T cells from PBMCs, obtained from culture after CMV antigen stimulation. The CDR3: CASTSPGEQYF. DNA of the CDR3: TGTGCCAGCACCTCCCCCGGCGAGCAGTACTTC.